This T cell receptor beta chain was identified in a study of cytomegalovirus exposure and HLA in healthy donors. Study results and caveats: Later analysis showed TCR association rates varying by HLA locus, highest for DRB1 and lowest for HLA-C. Follow-up analysis later connected one missense variant in DCLRE1C with trimming of TCR beta V- and J-genes.

Primers for the PCR totalled 60 Vbeta and 13 Jbeta. TCRdb keeps only in-frame clones here, not all; method: immunoSEQ multiplex PCR. Of 150,000 to 200,000 clones in the sample, 80% were seen once. As for this clone: Its target is unknown.

The V and J ends lost 5 bases and 6 bases respectively, with 13 bases between them. Germline V CDR1 and CDR2: MNHEY, SMNVEV (reference sequence). The CDR3 extends over 13 amino acids. Material: PBMCs. The rearrangement links TRBV27 to TRBJ1-2; tentatively, D is TRBD1 (5 bases). This TCR derives from a man younger than 40 in good health and CMV-seropositive. CDR3 bases: TGTGCCAGCAGTGGGGCCCTAAATCATGGCTACACCTTC. Its protein is CASSGALNHGYTF.